Sequencing of this T cell receptor beta chain was carried out in a study of T cells in Graves' hyperthyroidism and ophthalmopathy. Study-wide context: Peripheral blood was collected at initial diagnosis, before any treatment. Study-wide results and limits: Expanded thyroid clonotypes (above 0.001) were mostly also found in blood. Ophthalmopathy was model-predicted a median roughly 6.2 months pre-onset.

Ophthalmopathy patients showed a Clinical Activity Score of at least 3, NOSPECS grade of at least 4 and duration under 3 months. The sample holds many counts of this clonotype. As yet, its antigen is unknown. TCR beta CDR3 region amplification was performed from RNA transcripts. Researchers ran a first-round RT-PCR on the TCR CDR3 using the HTBI primer set. TCRdb called the multiplex PCR reads again in MiXCR, with one record for every CDR3 protein. The sample yields hundreds of thousands of distinct CDR3 sequences, 17% seen once. The germline gives CDR1 SNHLY, CDR2 FYNNEI. J gave up 2 bases and V 7 bases, and 7 bases lay outside the gene matches. This CDR3 is 15 amino acids long.

The sample was blood. The TCR was taken from a woman aged 55 to 70 with Graves' ophthalmopathy. The rearrangement links TRBV2 to TRBJ2-7; 11 nucleotides line up with TRBD2. The DNA of the CDR3 is TGTGCCAGCATTATGAGACTAGCGGGGCCCTACGAGCAGTACTTC. Encoded protein: CASIMRLAGPYEQYF.